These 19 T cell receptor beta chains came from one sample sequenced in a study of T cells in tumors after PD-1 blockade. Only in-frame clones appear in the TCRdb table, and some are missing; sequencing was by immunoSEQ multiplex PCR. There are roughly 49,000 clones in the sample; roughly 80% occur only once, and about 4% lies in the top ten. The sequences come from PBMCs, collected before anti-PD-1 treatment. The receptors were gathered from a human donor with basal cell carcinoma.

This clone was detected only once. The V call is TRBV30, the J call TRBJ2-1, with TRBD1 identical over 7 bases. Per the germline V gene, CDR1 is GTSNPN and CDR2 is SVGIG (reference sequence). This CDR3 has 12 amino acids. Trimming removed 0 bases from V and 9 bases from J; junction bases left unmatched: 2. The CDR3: CAWSVRGREQFF. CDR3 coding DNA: TGTGCCTGGAGTGTAAGGGGGCGTGAGCAGTTCTTC.

The CDR3 spells CASSLIAGGTDTQYF. DNA for the CDR3: TGTGCCAGCAGCTTAATAGCGGGGGGGACAGATACGCAGTATTTT. The chain recombines TRBV11-3 with TRBJ2-3, with 11 bases fitting TRBD2. CDR1 and CDR2 (germline): SGHNT, YENEEA. The CDR3 contains 15 residues. After removal of 2 bases from V and 3 bases from J, the junction contained 1 base not matched to a gene.

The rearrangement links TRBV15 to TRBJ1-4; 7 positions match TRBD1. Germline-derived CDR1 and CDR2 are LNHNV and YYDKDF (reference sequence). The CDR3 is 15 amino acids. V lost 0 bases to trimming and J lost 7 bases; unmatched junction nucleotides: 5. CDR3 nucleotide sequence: TGTGCCACCAGCAGAGATTTGACAGGGAGTGAAAAACTGTTTTTT. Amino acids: CATSRDLTGSEKLFF.

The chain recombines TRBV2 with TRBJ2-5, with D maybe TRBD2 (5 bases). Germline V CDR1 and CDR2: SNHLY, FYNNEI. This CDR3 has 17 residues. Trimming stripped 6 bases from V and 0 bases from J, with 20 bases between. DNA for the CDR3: TGTGCCAGCAGGGTGAGGGCCCCGAAACTGAACCAAGAGACCCAGTACTTC. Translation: CASRVRAPKLNQETQYF.

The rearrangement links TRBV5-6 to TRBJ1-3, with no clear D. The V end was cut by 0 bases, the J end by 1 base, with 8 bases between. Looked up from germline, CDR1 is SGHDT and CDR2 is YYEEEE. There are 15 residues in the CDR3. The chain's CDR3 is CASSLVKPSGNTIYF. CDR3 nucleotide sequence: TGTGCCAGCAGCTTGGTTAAACCTTCTGGAAACACCATATATTTT.

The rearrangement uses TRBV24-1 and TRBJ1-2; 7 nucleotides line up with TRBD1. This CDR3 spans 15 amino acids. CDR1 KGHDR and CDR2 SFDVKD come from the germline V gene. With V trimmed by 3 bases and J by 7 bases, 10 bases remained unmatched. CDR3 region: CATSDPTQGVGGYTF. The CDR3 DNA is TGTGCCACCAGTGATCCCACTCAGGGGGTAGGTGGCTACACCTTC.

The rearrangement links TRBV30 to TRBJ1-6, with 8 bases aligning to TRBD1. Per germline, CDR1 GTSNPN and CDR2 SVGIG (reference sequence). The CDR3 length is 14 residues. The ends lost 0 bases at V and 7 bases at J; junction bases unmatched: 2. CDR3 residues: CAWSVGQENSPLHF. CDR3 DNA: TGTGCCTGGAGTGTGGGACAGGAGAATTCACCCCTCCACTTT.

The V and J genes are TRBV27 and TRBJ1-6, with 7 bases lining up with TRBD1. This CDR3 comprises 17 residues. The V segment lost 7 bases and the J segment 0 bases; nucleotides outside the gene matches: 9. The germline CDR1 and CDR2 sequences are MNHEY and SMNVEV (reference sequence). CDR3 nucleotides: TGTGCCAGCAAAGACAGGGTTTCGAGCTCCTATAATTCACCCCTCCACTTT. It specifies CASKDRVSSSYNSPLHF.

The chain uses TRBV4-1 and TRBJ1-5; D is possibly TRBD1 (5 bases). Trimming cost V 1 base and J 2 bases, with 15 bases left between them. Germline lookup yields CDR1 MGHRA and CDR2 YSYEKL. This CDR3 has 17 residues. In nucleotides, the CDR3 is TGCGCCAGCAGCCAAGTGGGCCTCATAGGGGGCAATCAGCCCCAGCATTTT. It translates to CASSQVGLIGGNQPQHF.

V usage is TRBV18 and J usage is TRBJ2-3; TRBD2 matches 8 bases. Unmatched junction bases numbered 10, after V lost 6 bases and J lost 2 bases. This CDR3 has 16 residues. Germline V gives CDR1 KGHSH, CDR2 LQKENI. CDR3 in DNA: TGTGCCAGCTCGCGGCTCCGGGGGGGCCCCACAGATACGCAGTATTTT. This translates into CASSRLRGGPTDTQYF.

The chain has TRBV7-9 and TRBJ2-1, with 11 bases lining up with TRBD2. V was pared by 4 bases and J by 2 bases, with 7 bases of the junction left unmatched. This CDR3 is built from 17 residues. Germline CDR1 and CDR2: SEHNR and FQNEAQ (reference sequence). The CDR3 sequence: CASSSPFSGGAYNEQFF. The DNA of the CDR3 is TGTGCCAGCAGCTCTCCCTTTAGCGGGGGGGCCTACAATGAGCAGTTCTTC.

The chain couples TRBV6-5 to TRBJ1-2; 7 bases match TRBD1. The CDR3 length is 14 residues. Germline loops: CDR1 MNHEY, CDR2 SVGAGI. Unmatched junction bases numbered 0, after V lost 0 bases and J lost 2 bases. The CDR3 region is CASSYSGQNYGYTF. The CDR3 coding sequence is TGTGCCAGCAGTTACTCGGGACAGAACTATGGCTACACCTTC.

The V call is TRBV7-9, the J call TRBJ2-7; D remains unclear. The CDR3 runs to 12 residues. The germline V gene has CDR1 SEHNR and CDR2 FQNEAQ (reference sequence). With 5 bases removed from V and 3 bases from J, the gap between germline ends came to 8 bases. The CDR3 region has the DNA TGTGCCAGCAGCCCCCGCGACTACGAGCAGTACTTC. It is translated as CASSPRDYEQYF.

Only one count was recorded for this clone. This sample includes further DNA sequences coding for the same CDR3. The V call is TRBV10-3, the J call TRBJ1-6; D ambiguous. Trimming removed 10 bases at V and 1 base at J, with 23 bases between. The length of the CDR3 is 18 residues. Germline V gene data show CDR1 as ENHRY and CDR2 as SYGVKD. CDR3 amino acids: CATRTVEDFSSYNSPLHF. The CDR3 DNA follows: TGTGCCACCCGGACTGTCGAAGACTTTAGTTCCTATAATTCACCCCTCCACTTT.

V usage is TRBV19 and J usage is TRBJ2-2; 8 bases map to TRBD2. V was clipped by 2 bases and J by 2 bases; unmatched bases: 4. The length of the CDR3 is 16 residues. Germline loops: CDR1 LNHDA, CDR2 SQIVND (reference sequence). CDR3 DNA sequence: TGTGCCAGTAGTATATGGGGGACTAGAAACACCGGGGAGCTGTTTTTT. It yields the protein CASSIWGTRNTGELFF. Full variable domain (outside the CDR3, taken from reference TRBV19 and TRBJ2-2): DGGITQSPKYLFRKEGQNVTLSCEQNLNHDAMYWYRQDPGQGLRLIYYSQIVNDFQKGDIAEGYSVSREKKESFPLTVTSAQKNPTAFYLCASSIWGTRNTGELFFGEGSRLTVL.

The CDR3 protein is CASSLSGQGGYGYTF. DNA of the CDR3: TGTGCCAGCAGTTTATCGGGACAGGGGGGCTATGGCTACACCTTC. The chain links TRBV27 to TRBJ1-2; 11 nucleotides match TRBD1. J gave up 4 bases and V 0 bases, and 1 base lay outside the gene matches. The CDR3 spans 15 residues. Germline V lookup: CDR1 MNHEY, CDR2 SMNVEV (reference sequence).

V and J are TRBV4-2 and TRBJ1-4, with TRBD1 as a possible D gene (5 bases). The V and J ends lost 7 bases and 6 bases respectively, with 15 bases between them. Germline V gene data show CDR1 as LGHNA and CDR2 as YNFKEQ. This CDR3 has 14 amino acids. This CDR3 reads CASNSKGGDEKLFF. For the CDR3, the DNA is TGTGCCAGCAACTCAAAGGGAGGGGATGAAAAACTGTTTTTT.

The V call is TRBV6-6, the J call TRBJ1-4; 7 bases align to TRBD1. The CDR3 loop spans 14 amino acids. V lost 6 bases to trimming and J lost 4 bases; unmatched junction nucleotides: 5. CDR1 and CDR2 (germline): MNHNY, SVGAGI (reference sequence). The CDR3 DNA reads TGTGCCAGCAGAAAACAGGGGTTTAATGAAAAACTGTTTTTT. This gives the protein CASRKQGFNEKLFF.

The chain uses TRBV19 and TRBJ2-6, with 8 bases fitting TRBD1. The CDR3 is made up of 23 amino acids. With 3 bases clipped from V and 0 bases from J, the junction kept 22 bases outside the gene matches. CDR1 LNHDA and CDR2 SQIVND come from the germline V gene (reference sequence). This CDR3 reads CASSIPPANTRGQVLSGANVLTF. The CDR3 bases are TGTGCCAGTAGTATCCCACCCGCAAACACTCGGGGACAGGTTCTCTCTGGGGCCAACGTCCTGACTTTC.